This TCR beta chain was recorded in a study of immune cell composition in non-small cell lung cancer. Whole-study results and caveats: TIL tumour reactivity correlated with maximal tumour-associated clone frequency in adenocarcinoma.

Sequencing was performed with immunoSEQ multiplex PCR; in TCRdb, only in-frame clones are kept and a portion is missing. The repertoire holds about 5,200 clones, with 55% to 75% as singletons. Of note for this clone: The antigen is undetermined. Other DNA sequences in this sample translate to the same CDR3.

Germline V gene data show CDR1 as SGHRS and CDR2 as YFSETQ. This CDR3 spans 15 amino acids. V was trimmed by 5 bases and J by 4 bases, leaving 16 bases between them. Sequencing was done on a sample of lung tumor tissue. V usage is TRBV5-1 and J usage is TRBJ2-1; weak D call: TRBD2 (7 bases). The sequence was obtained from a human donor with non-small cell lung cancer. The CDR3 sequence: CASRGGSGTYNEQFF. The CDR3 DNA sequence: TGCGCCAGCAGGGGGGGCAGCGGGACATACAATGAGCAGTTCTTC.